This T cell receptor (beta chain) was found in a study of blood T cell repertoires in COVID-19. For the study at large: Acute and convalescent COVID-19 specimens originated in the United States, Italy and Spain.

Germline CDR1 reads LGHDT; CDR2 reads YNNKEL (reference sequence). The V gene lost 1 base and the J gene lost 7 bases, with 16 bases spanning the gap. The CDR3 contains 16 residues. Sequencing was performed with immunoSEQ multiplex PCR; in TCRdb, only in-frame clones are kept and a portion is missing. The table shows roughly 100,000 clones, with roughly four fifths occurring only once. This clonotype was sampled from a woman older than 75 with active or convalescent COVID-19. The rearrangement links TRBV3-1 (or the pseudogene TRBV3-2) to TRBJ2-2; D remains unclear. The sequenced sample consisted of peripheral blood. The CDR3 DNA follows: TGTGCCAGCAGCCAAGGGTTTGGCTCCTCGGGCGGGGAGCTGTTTTTT. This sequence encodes CASSQGFGSSGGELFF.